Listed below are T cell receptor beta chains from one sample, sequenced in a study of T cell repertoires in cytomegalovirus infection. TCRdb ran MiXCR on the reads and lists one entry per CDR3 protein. The data show approximately 500,000 distinct CDR3 sequences, 16% seen once. Sequencing used CD8+ T cells from PBMCs. These receptors were taken from a human donor in good health (CMV status not recorded). Some clones in this sample may be carry-over from other donors' samples. CDR3s include the opening cysteine and the closing phenylalanine or tryptophan. Each record gives: CDR3 protein, CDR3 DNA, J gene, clone size, V gene, D gene. The D gene is left open where the match is weak. A clone size is listed for some rows: how often the clone was seen (once, few, many), or a class if it is expanded.

cdr3_aa: CASSQEGPGGRSYEQYF; cdr3_nt: TGTGCCAGCAGCCAAGAGGGGCCAGGCGGCCGCTCCTACGAGCAGTACTTC; j_call: TRBJ2-7; clone_size: many; v_call: TRBV4-2; d_call: -
cdr3_aa: CASSRGGNSYEQYF; cdr3_nt: TGCGCCAGCAGCCGAGGGGGGAACTCCTACGAGCAGTACTTC; j_call: TRBJ2-7; clone_size: -; v_call: TRBV4-1; d_call: -
cdr3_aa: CASSSLTGFRPYEQYF; cdr3_nt: TGTGCCAGCAGTTCCTTAACAGGGTTTCGCCCCTACGAGCAGTACTTC; j_call: TRBJ2-7; clone_size: many; v_call: TRBV28; d_call: -
cdr3_aa: CASRETTGDDNSPLHF; cdr3_nt: TGTGCCAGCAGGGAGACGACAGGGGACGATAATTCACCCCTCCACTTT; j_call: TRBJ1-6; clone_size: few; v_call: TRBV2; d_call: TRBD1
cdr3_aa: CSVEERDRGYNEQFF; cdr3_nt: TGCAGCGTTGAAGAAAGGGACAGGGGCTACAATGAGCAGTTCTTC; j_call: TRBJ2-1; clone_size: -; v_call: TRBV29-1; d_call: TRBD1
cdr3_aa: CAIAAGSQGSYNEQFF; cdr3_nt: TGTGCCATTGCTGCTGGCAGCCAGGGTTCCTACAATGAGCAGTTCTTC; j_call: TRBJ2-1; clone_size: many; v_call: TRBV10-3; d_call: -
cdr3_aa: CASSIKGSPFNEQFF; cdr3_nt: TGTGCCAGTAGTATTAAGGGCTCCCCATTTAATGAGCAGTTCTTC; j_call: TRBJ2-1; clone_size: -; v_call: TRBV19; d_call: -
cdr3_aa: CASSYPPNEQFF; cdr3_nt: TGTGCCAGCAGTTACCCTCCCAATGAGCAGTTCTTC; j_call: TRBJ2-1; clone_size: -; v_call: TRBV6-6; d_call: -
cdr3_aa: CAISDRTGLAEAFF; cdr3_nt: TGTGCCATCAGTGATAGGACAGGGTTGGCTGAAGCTTTCTTT; j_call: TRBJ1-1; clone_size: -; v_call: TRBV10-3; d_call: TRBD1
cdr3_aa: CASSLTGGAVPEAFF; cdr3_nt: TGTGCCAGCAGTTTAACAGGGGGCGCAGTACCTGAAGCTTTCTTT; j_call: TRBJ1-1; clone_size: many; v_call: TRBV27; d_call: TRBD1
cdr3_aa: CSARTPGQGVNSEQYF; cdr3_nt: TGCAGTGCTAGAACGCCTGGACAGGGGGTAAATTCCGAGCAGTACTTC; j_call: TRBJ2-7; clone_size: -; v_call: TRBV20-1; d_call: TRBD1
cdr3_aa: CASSLVSLEYSYEQYF; cdr3_nt: TGTGCCAGCAGCTTAGTGTCACTAGAGTACTCCTACGAGCAGTACTTC; j_call: TRBJ2-7; clone_size: many; v_call: TRBV11-2; d_call: -
cdr3_aa: CASSLWGGLADPGAKNIQYF; cdr3_nt: TGTGCCAGCAGTTTATGGGGCGGACTAGCGGATCCTGGGGCCAAAAACATTCAGTACTTC; j_call: TRBJ2-4; clone_size: -; v_call: TRBV28; d_call: TRBD2
cdr3_aa: CATSRDQANNQPQHF; cdr3_nt: TGTGCCACCAGCAGAGATCAGGCAAACAATCAGCCCCAGCATTTT; j_call: TRBJ1-5; clone_size: many; v_call: TRBV15; d_call: -
cdr3_aa: CASSLDWREETQYF; cdr3_nt: TGTGCCAGCAGCTTAGATTGGCGGGAAGAGACCCAGTACTTC; j_call: TRBJ2-5; clone_size: few; v_call: TRBV11-2; d_call: -
cdr3_aa: CASSTQGQVNTEAFF; cdr3_nt: TGTGCCAGTAGTACCCAGGGACAGGTCAACACTGAAGCTTTCTTT; j_call: TRBJ1-1; clone_size: many; v_call: TRBV19; d_call: TRBD1
cdr3_aa: CASSQGGSASTDTQYF; cdr3_nt: TGTGCCAGCAGCCAAGGCGGGTCCGCGAGCACAGATACGCAGTATTTT; j_call: TRBJ2-3; clone_size: few; v_call: TRBV7-9; d_call: -
cdr3_aa: CASTLSGEINQPQHF; cdr3_nt: TGTGCCAGTACCCTTTCAGGGGAGATCAATCAGCCCCAGCATTTT; j_call: TRBJ1-5; clone_size: many; v_call: TRBV19; d_call: -
cdr3_aa: CASDGRVGVNYGYTF; cdr3_nt: TGTGCCAGCGACGGAAGAGTGGGGGTTAACTATGGCTACACCTTC; j_call: TRBJ1-2; clone_size: many; v_call: TRBV6-1; d_call: -
cdr3_aa: CASSTTPSPNEQFF; cdr3_nt: TGTGCCAGTAGTACTACACCAAGTCCCAATGAGCAGTTCTTC; j_call: TRBJ2-1; clone_size: -; v_call: TRBV19; d_call: -
cdr3_aa: CASSRPGSTDTQYF; cdr3_nt: TGTGCCAGCAGCCGTCCGGGGAGCACAGATACGCAGTATTTT; j_call: TRBJ2-3; clone_size: few; v_call: TRBV6-2/TRBV6-3; d_call: -
cdr3_aa: CASSRLGQQETQYF; cdr3_nt: TGTGCCAGCAGCCGCTTGGGACAGCAAGAGACCCAGTACTTC; j_call: TRBJ2-5; clone_size: few; v_call: TRBV7-6; d_call: TRBD1
cdr3_aa: CASSGPASGGAGDTQYF; cdr3_nt: TGTGCCAGCAGCGGACCTGCTAGCGGGGGGGCAGGAGATACGCAGTATTTT; j_call: TRBJ2-3; clone_size: many; v_call: TRBV2; d_call: TRBD2
cdr3_aa: CASLVDRGGSTEAFF; cdr3_nt: TGTGCCAGCCTCGTTGACAGGGGAGGGAGCACTGAAGCTTTCTTT; j_call: TRBJ1-1; clone_size: few; v_call: TRBV7-9; d_call: TRBD1
cdr3_aa: CATGTGNSNQPQHF; cdr3_nt: TGTGCCACCGGGACAGGGAATAGCAATCAGCCCCAGCATTTT; j_call: TRBJ1-5; clone_size: few; v_call: TRBV27; d_call: TRBD1
cdr3_aa: CASSWTSGGDEQFF; cdr3_nt: TGCGCCAGCAGTTGGACTAGCGGAGGGGATGAGCAGTTCTTC; j_call: TRBJ2-1; clone_size: -; v_call: TRBV4-1; d_call: TRBD2
cdr3_aa: CASSQTTGVAADTQYF; cdr3_nt: TGCGCCAGCAGCCAAACTACCGGGGTAGCCGCCGATACGCAGTATTTT; j_call: TRBJ2-3; clone_size: -; v_call: TRBV4-1; d_call: -
cdr3_aa: CATSGVGAGELFF; cdr3_nt: TGTGCCACCAGTGGAGTAGGGGCCGGGGAGCTGTTTTTT; j_call: TRBJ2-2; clone_size: -; v_call: TRBV24-1; d_call: -
cdr3_aa: CASTPRLEAFF; cdr3_nt: TGTGCCAGCACCCCGAGACTAGAAGCTTTCTTT; j_call: TRBJ1-1; clone_size: -; v_call: TRBV2; d_call: -
cdr3_aa: CASSPGVDTYEQYF; cdr3_nt: TGTGCCAGCAGCCCAGGGGTGGATACCTACGAGCAGTACTTC; j_call: TRBJ2-7; clone_size: few; v_call: TRBV5-6; d_call: -
cdr3_aa: CSAHSGTGNSPLHF; cdr3_nt: TGCAGTGCACACTCCGGGACAGGGAATTCACCCCTCCACTTT; j_call: TRBJ1-6; clone_size: -; v_call: TRBV20-1; d_call: TRBD1
cdr3_aa: CASSERSGRGYEQYF; cdr3_nt: TGTGCCAGCAGTGAACGGAGCGGGAGAGGTTACGAGCAGTACTTC; j_call: TRBJ2-7; clone_size: many; v_call: TRBV6-1; d_call: TRBD2
cdr3_aa: CASSATGSNYGYTF; cdr3_nt: TGTGCCAGCAGCGCGACAGGGTCTAACTATGGCTACACCTTC; j_call: TRBJ1-2; clone_size: few; v_call: TRBV13; d_call: TRBD1
cdr3_aa: CASSLDAGVYGEAFF; cdr3_nt: TGTGCCAGCAGCTTAGACGCAGGGGTCTACGGTGAAGCTTTCTTT; j_call: TRBJ1-1; clone_size: many; v_call: TRBV7-6; d_call: -
cdr3_aa: CASSQDITYRIDPDGQYF; cdr3_nt: TGCGCCAGCAGCCAAGACATTACATACAGGATCGATCCGGACGGGCAGTACTTC; j_call: TRBJ2-7; clone_size: -; v_call: TRBV4-1; d_call: -
cdr3_aa: CASSLTSRRSNEQFF; cdr3_nt: TGTGCCAGCAGCTTAACCTCTAGAAGAAGCAATGAGCAGTTCTTC; j_call: TRBJ2-1; clone_size: many; v_call: TRBV11-2; d_call: -
cdr3_aa: CASSQECRPIYGYTF; cdr3_nt: TGTGCCAGCAGCCAAGAGTGCCGGCCGATCTATGGCTACACCTTC; j_call: TRBJ1-2; clone_size: -; v_call: TRBV14; d_call: -
cdr3_aa: CASSLVGAGPYNEQFF; cdr3_nt: TGTGCCAGCAGCTTGGTAGGGGCAGGGCCCTACAATGAGCAGTTCTTC; j_call: TRBJ2-1; clone_size: few; v_call: TRBV5-6; d_call: -
cdr3_aa: CASSQGGGGAEENTIYF; cdr3_nt: TGTGCCAGCAGCCAAGGCGGGGGAGGGGCGGAAGAAAACACCATATATTTT; j_call: TRBJ1-3; clone_size: many; v_call: TRBV4-2; d_call: -
cdr3_aa: CATYSGEGNEQFF; cdr3_nt: TGTGCCACATATAGCGGTGAGGGCAATGAGCAGTTCTTC; j_call: TRBJ2-1; clone_size: -; v_call: TRBV6-5; d_call: -
cdr3_aa: CASSQDLVRGRDTQYF; cdr3_nt: TGTGCCAGCAGCCAAGATCTTGTCAGGGGGCGAGATACGCAGTATTTT; j_call: TRBJ2-3; clone_size: -; v_call: TRBV14; d_call: TRBD1
cdr3_aa: CASSGTGDLDSNQPQHF; cdr3_nt: TGCGCCAGCTCCGGGACAGGGGACCTCGATAGCAATCAGCCCCAGCATTTT; j_call: TRBJ1-5; clone_size: -; v_call: TRBV10-2; d_call: TRBD1
cdr3_aa: CASSLAISRGGLSGNTIYF; cdr3_nt: TGTGCCAGCAGCTTAGCGATTAGTAGAGGGGGACTCTCTGGAAACACCATATATTTT; j_call: TRBJ1-3; clone_size: many; v_call: TRBV7-6; d_call: -
cdr3_aa: CASKVLREPGEQFF; cdr3_nt: TGTGCCAGCAAGGTATTGCGGGAGCCGGGTGAGCAGTTCTTC; j_call: TRBJ2-1; clone_size: many; v_call: TRBV28; d_call: TRBD2
cdr3_aa: CASSYSMPATSTDTQYF; cdr3_nt: TGTGCCAGCAGTTACTCGATGCCAGCCACTAGCACAGATACGCAGTATTTT; j_call: TRBJ2-3; clone_size: many; v_call: TRBV6-5; d_call: -
cdr3_aa: CASSTTGERGNIQYF; cdr3_nt: TGTGCCAGCAGCACCACAGGGGAGAGAGGGAACATTCAGTACTTC; j_call: TRBJ2-4; clone_size: many; v_call: TRBV11-2; d_call: TRBD1
cdr3_aa: CATKETGAIDEQFF; cdr3_nt: TGTGCCACCAAAGAAACGGGAGCGATCGATGAGCAGTTCTTC; j_call: TRBJ2-1; clone_size: -; v_call: TRBV24-1; d_call: -
cdr3_aa: CASSLSISGQGGGYTF; cdr3_nt: TGTGCCAGCAGTTTATCGATAAGCGGGCAGGGCGGTGGCTACACCTTC; j_call: TRBJ1-2; clone_size: many; v_call: TRBV27; d_call: -
cdr3_aa: CASTGDGFMNTEAFF; cdr3_nt: TGTGCCAGTACCGGGGACGGCTTCATGAACACTGAAGCTTTCTTT; j_call: TRBJ1-1; clone_size: many; v_call: TRBV19; d_call: -
cdr3_aa: CASSSRTSGVDEQFF; cdr3_nt: TGTGCCAGCAGCTCTCGGACTAGCGGGGTGGATGAGCAGTTCTTC; j_call: TRBJ2-1; clone_size: -; v_call: TRBV9; d_call: TRBD2
cdr3_aa: CASRPERTAYEQYF; cdr3_nt: TGTGCCAGTAGACCCGAGAGGACAGCCTACGAGCAGTACTTC; j_call: TRBJ2-7; clone_size: many; v_call: TRBV19; d_call: -
cdr3_aa: CASVGVPSYEQYF; cdr3_nt: TGTGCCAGCGTGGGGGTCCCCTCCTACGAGCAGTACTTC; j_call: TRBJ2-7; clone_size: many; v_call: TRBV7-9; d_call: -
cdr3_aa: CASSSSGRSSYNEQFF; cdr3_nt: TGTGCCAGCAGCAGTAGCGGAAGGAGCTCCTACAATGAGCAGTTCTTC; j_call: TRBJ2-1; clone_size: many; v_call: TRBV14; d_call: -
cdr3_aa: CASSYSTGRNYGYTF; cdr3_nt: TGTGCCAGCAGTTACTCGACAGGGCGGAACTATGGCTACACCTTC; j_call: TRBJ1-2; clone_size: -; v_call: TRBV6-6; d_call: TRBD1
cdr3_aa: CASSDGQGAYETQYF; cdr3_nt: TGTGCCAGCAGTGATGGCCAGGGGGCCTACGAGACCCAGTACTTC; j_call: TRBJ2-5; clone_size: -; v_call: TRBV2; d_call: TRBD1